One and the same sample provided the 2 T cell receptor beta chains below, sequenced in a study of shared clonotypes between healthy human individuals. Terminally differentiated effector memory CD45RA+ cells were left out of the naive CD8 fraction, which was CD45RO-negative and positively selected for CCR7. Sequenced by immunoSEQ multiplex PCR; TCRdb stores in-frame clones only, minus some. Of approximately 2,200,000 clones detected, roughly 91% appear once; the ten largest clones hold roughly 1.7%. The sample comprised naive CD8+ T cells from PBMCs. The receptor source for this set is a man aged 18-30 years in good health. Some clones in this sample may be carry-over from other donors' samples.

The V gene is TRBV27, the J gene TRBJ2-7; D is possibly TRBD1 (6 bases). The CDR3 is 14 amino acids. Per the germline V gene, CDR1 is MNHEY and CDR2 is SMNVEV (reference sequence). Trimming shortened V by 8 bases and J by 6 bases, and 20 bases separated the two germline ends. This CDR3 reads CASANRVQGFEQYF. CDR3 nucleotide sequence: TGTGCCAGCGCAAATAGAGTACAGGGATTCGAGCAGTACTTC.

As concerns this clone: The junction departs from germline at one end; a sequencing error may be responsible. Different DNA sequences within this sample yield the same CDR3. The chain recombines TRBV5-6 with TRBJ2-7; D not resolved. Germline V gene sequence: CDR1 SGHDT, CDR2 YYEEEE. This CDR3 comprises 12 residues. As DNA, the CDR3 is TGTGCTAGCAGCTGGTCCTCGGGCGAGCAGTACTTC. It is translated as CASSWSSGEQYF.